This T cell receptor (beta chain) is drawn from a study of T cells after yellow fever vaccination. Study-wide results and caveats: Subsequent to the booster, the majority of primary-vaccination clones reappeared (around 95% CD4, around 85% CD8). A faster peak, day 5 versus 15, was reached by the weaker secondary response. Shared CD4/CD8 clonotypes were a small share, likely from convergent recombination.

About this clonotype: The antigen remains unidentified.

Generation of TCR cDNA used 5'RACE template switching (which added a universal primer site and UMIs). TCRdb processed the 5' RACE reads anew with MiXCR; each CDR3 protein has one entry. Among 500,000 to 650,000 distinct CDR3 sequences listed, 9% to 15% were seen once. Specimen: PBMCs, collected on the day of the yellow fever booster vaccination. The receptor was isolated from a man aged 25-45 years who received the YFV17D yellow fever vaccine.

CDR3 in amino acids: CATSGRDKRSNQPQHF. CDR3 nucleotides: TGTGCCACCAGCGGCCGGGACAAGAGGAGCAATCAGCCCCAGCATTTT. This chain links TRBV15 with TRBJ1-5; D is possibly TRBD1 (6 bases). Germline lookup yields CDR1 LNHNV and CDR2 YYDKDF (reference sequence). V was shortened by 5 bases and J by 1 base, with 15 bases between the two germline ends. The CDR3 runs 16 residues.